Shown below are 5 T cell receptor beta chains from a single sample sequenced in a study of T cell responses to AZD1222 COVID-19 vaccine listed by TCRdb under 2021. Library prep was done by the immunoSEQ multiplex PCR assay. Not all clones reach the TCRdb copy of this immuneACCESS table, which keeps in-frame sequences only. Checked studies attribute under half of the gap to unresolved V genes and leave the rest unexplained. This sample has over 130,000 clones in its table, and approximately 89% of those were observed once. Of the sample, over 3.5% falls within the top ten clones. In light of the paper, this sample's time point label describes: baseline before first vaccination. The source was peripheral blood, collected on day 0 of AZD1222 vaccination. The receptors originated from an adult in good health.

This rearrangement joins TRBV18 to TRBJ2-3, with TRBD1 matching 7 bases. The CDR3 loop spans 17 amino acids. J was trimmed by 2 bases and V by 6 bases; bases with no gene match: 14. CDR1 and CDR2 from the germline V gene are KGHSH and LQKENI. CDR3 in DNA: TGTGCCAGCTCGCTCAAACAGGGGACCCTTTCCACAGATACGCAGTATTTT. Translation: CASSLKQGTLSTDTQYF. Supplemented by reference TRBV18 and TRBJ2-3, the full variable domain reads NAGVMQNPRHLVRRRGQEARLRCSPMKGHSHVYWYRQLPEEGLKFMVYLQKENIIDESGMPKERFSAEFPKEGPSILRIQQVVRGDSAAYFCASSLKQGTLSTDTQYFGPGTRLTVL.

The chain carries TRBV11-2 and TRBJ2-1, with D unclear. Germline V gene sequence: CDR1 SGHAT, CDR2 FQNNGV. The CDR3 contains 16 residues. Trimming cost V 4 bases and J 4 bases, with 17 bases left between them. The CDR3 DNA reads TGTGCCAGCAGCTACCATCTACTGTGGGGTTACAATGAGCAGTTCTTC. It translates to CASSYHLLWGYNEQFF.

This sequence joins TRBV29-1 and TRBJ2-1; possible D gene TRBD1, 5 bases. V was clipped by 1 base and J by 3 bases, with 16 bases between them. CDR1 is SQVTM, CDR2 ANQGSEA, per germline. This CDR3 contains 16 residues. The CDR3 region has the DNA TGCAGCGTTGAAGTTAAAGGGGCCCTACTCTACAATGAGCAGTTCTTC. Its translation: CSVEVKGALLYNEQFF.

The CDR3 region is CASSFGLREKLFF. CDR3 DNA: TGTGCCAGCAGTTTCGGTCTTCGGGAAAAACTGTTTTTT. The chain recombines TRBV27 with TRBJ1-4, with D unresolved. In germline, CDR1 is MNHEY, CDR2 SMNVEV (reference sequence). V was trimmed by 3 bases and J by 8 bases, leaving 10 bases between them. The CDR3 is made up of 13 amino acids.

The chain employs TRBV9 and TRBJ2-5, with a possible D match to TRBD2 (5 bases). V was clipped by 0 bases and J by 5 bases, with 14 bases between them. The germline CDR1 and CDR2 sequences are SGDLS and YYNGEE. The length of the CDR3 is 15 residues. The CDR3 DNA follows: TGTGCCAGCAGCGTAGCTTCGGGGTTAGGCGAGACCCAGTACTTC. Translation: CASSVASGLGETQYF. Complete variable domain (other parts from reference TRBV9 and TRBJ2-5): DSGVTQTPKHLITATGQRVTLRCSPRSGDLSVYWYQQSLDQGLQFLIQYYNGEERAKGNILERFSAQQFPDLHSELNLSSLELGDSALYFCASSVASGLGETQYFGPGTRLLVL.